These 30 T cell receptor beta chains share one sample of origin, sequenced in a study of cytomegalovirus exposure and HLA in healthy donors. Method: immunoSEQ multiplex PCR; TCRdb's copy keeps in-frame clones and lacks some. Here the sample spans more than 200,000 clones, about 90% being singletons. Sequencing was done on a sample of PBMCs. These receptors originate from a woman aged 25 to 39 in good health and CMV-seronegative.

The chain recombines TRBV5-8 with TRBJ2-3; D is uncertain. The V end was cut by 3 bases, the J end by 14 bases, with 22 bases between. This CDR3 region has 14 residues. The V gene's germline CDR1 is SGHTS and CDR2 YDEGEE. The CDR3 bases are TGTGCCAGCAGCTCAGGCACTTCCCGACTTTGGGTGTATTTT. Its translation is CASSSGTSRLWVYF.

The rearrangement joins TRBV25-1 to TRBJ2-7; the D gene is possibly TRBD2 (5 bases). V dropped 1 base and J dropped 10 bases, with 8 bases sitting between them. The CDR3 consists of 11 residues. Germline CDR1 and CDR2: MGHDK and SYGVNS. The CDR3 is CASSEFWTQYF. The CDR3 bases are TGTGCCAGCAGTGAATTCTGGACTCAGTACTTC.

V is TRBV28 and J is TRBJ2-5; D ambiguous. Germline V gene data show CDR1 as MDHEN and CDR2 as SYDVKM. The CDR3 is 12 amino acids. Trimming shortened V by 2 bases and J by 7 bases, and 8 bases separated the two germline ends. CDR3 region: CASSLPGGTQYF. Here the CDR3 DNA reads TGTGCCAGCAGTTTACCGGGTGGGACCCAGTACTTC.

This rearrangement joins TRBV15 to TRBJ2-5; D may be TRBD1 (5 bases). CDR1 LNHNV and CDR2 YYDKDF come from the germline V gene (reference sequence). The CDR3 covers 17 residues. V lost 3 bases to trimming and J lost 2 bases, with 19 bases between them. The CDR3 DNA sequence: TGTGCCACCAGCAGGGGCGACAGCATTAAGCTTCAAGAGACCCAGTACTTC. Translation: CATSRGDSIKLQETQYF.

V and J are TRBV4-3 and TRBJ1-5, with a weak D call TRBD1 (6 bases). This CDR3 has 17 residues. Germline values: CDR1 LGHNA, CDR2 YSLEER. V was shortened by 0 bases and J by 7 bases, with 19 bases between the two germline ends. The CDR3 coding sequence is TGCGCCAGCAGCCAAGATGGGGGCGACGCAGGCGGGCAGCCCCAGCATTTT. This gives the protein CASSQDGGDAGGQPQHF.

A single count supports this clone. The chain uses TRBV28 and TRBJ2-5; TRBD2 agrees at 12 bases. Germline V gives CDR1 MDHEN, CDR2 SYDVKM. The CDR3 extends over 16 amino acids. With 4 bases clipped from V and 0 bases from J, the junction kept 3 bases outside the gene matches. The CDR3 region is CASSSSGRADQETQYF. The CDR3 DNA follows: TGTGCCAGCAGTTCTAGCGGGAGGGCGGACCAAGAGACCCAGTACTTC.

The chain carries TRBV7-2 and TRBJ2-5, with D hard to call. This CDR3 is 13 amino acids long. The V gene's germline CDR1 is SGHTA and CDR2 FQGNSA. The V and J ends lost 5 bases and 0 bases respectively, with 7 bases between them. The DNA for the CDR3 is TGTGCCAGCAGCGGAAGGTACCAAGAGACCCAGTACTTC. Its protein product is CASSGRYQETQYF.

The rearrangement uses TRBV4-3 and TRBJ1-3, with 9 nucleotides matching TRBD1. Trimming cost V 5 bases and J 4 bases; bases outside gene matches: 6. Germline V gene lookup returns CDR1 LGHNA and CDR2 YSLEER. The CDR3 is made up of 15 amino acids. CDR3 amino acids: CASSATGGAGNTIYF. Written as DNA, the CDR3 is TGCGCCAGCAGCGCCACAGGGGGCGCGGGAAACACCATATATTTT.

On this clone itself: Its ends do not fully match the called genes, so a read error is possible. V and J are TRBV10-3 and TRBJ2-7; 8 bases are a match to TRBD1. Germline CDR1 and CDR2: ENHRY and SYGVKD. The CDR3 extends over 13 amino acids. CDR3 bases: TGTGCCATCAGTGAGCATGACGTGGACAGGGAGGTCTTC. Its translation is CAISEHDVDREVF.

This chain joins TRBV19 and TRBJ1-5; D remains unclear. Trimming left V 4 bases short and J 0 bases short, with 13 bases between. Germline V gene data show CDR1 as LNHDA and CDR2 as SQIVND (reference sequence). The CDR3 extends over 16 amino acids. The CDR3 nucleotides read TGTGCCAGTAGTACAGGACCGTCCCTTAGCAATCAGCCCCAGCATTTT. Translated, it gives CASSTGPSLSNQPQHF.

The chain is built from TRBV7-3 and TRBJ2-5, with D perhaps assigned TRBD1 or TRBD2 (5 bases each). The CDR3 is made up of 16 amino acids. The V end was cut by 7 bases, the J end by 7 bases, with 25 bases between. The germline V gene encodes CDR1 SGHTA and CDR2 FQGTGA. Here the CDR3 DNA reads TGTGCCAGCACCGTTAAGGGACGGACGCCTTTGGGGACCCAGTACTTC. It is translated as CASTVKGRTPLGTQYF. The complete variable domain, with remaining parts taken from reference TRBV7-3 and TRBJ2-5, reads GAGVSQTPSNKVTEKGKYVELRCDPISGHTALYWYRQSLGQGPEFLIYFQGTGAADDSGLPNDRFFAVRPEGSVSTLKIQRTERGDSAVYLCASTVKGRTPLGTQYFGPGTRLLVL.

The chain joins TRBV4-2 to TRBJ2-1, with D perhaps TRBD2 (6 bases). The CDR3 runs 16 residues. V lost 0 bases and J 1 base, leaving 10 bases between the germline ends. CDR1 LGHNA and CDR2 YNFKEQ come from the germline V gene. The CDR3 loop reads CASSQDDGSSYNEQFF. Here the CDR3 DNA reads TGTGCCAGCAGCCAAGATGACGGGAGTTCCTACAATGAGCAGTTCTTC.

The count of this clone is one. The CDR3, as DNA: TGTGCCAGCAGTTACTCGGGACAGGGCCTGGATCAGTACTTC. It yields the protein CASSYSGQGLDQYF. This chain joins TRBV6-5 and TRBJ2-7; 9 bases are a match to TRBD1. Germline CDR1 and CDR2: MNHEY and SVGAGI. This CDR3 contains 14 residues. The V and J ends lost 0 bases and 10 bases, in that order; junction bases with no gene match: 7.

This clone was picked up one time. This chain joins TRBV7-8 and TRBJ1-4; 8 nucleotides line up with TRBD1. Germline assignment: CDR1 SGHVS and CDR2 FQNEAQ. Losses at the gene ends were 4 bases for V and 7 bases for J; bases not matched to a gene: 8. The CDR3 extends over 15 amino acids. CDR3 loop: CASSSYRGETEKLFF. The CDR3 DNA is TGTGCCAGCAGCTCATACAGGGGGGAGACTGAAAAACTGTTTTTT.

The gene calls are TRBV19 and TRBJ2-7; D tentatively reads TRBD1 or TRBD2 (5 bases each). Germline CDR1 and CDR2: LNHDA and SQIVND (reference sequence). This CDR3 contains 12 residues. Trimming took 5 bases from V and 4 from J, leaving 9 bases between them. In DNA form, the CDR3 reads TGTGCCAGTAGTGGGGGTGAATACGAGCAGTACTTC. Translation: CASSGGEYEQYF.

The chain recombines TRBV28 with TRBJ2-5, with D possibly being TRBD2 (6 bases). The CDR3 has 14 amino acids. Germline V gives CDR1 MDHEN, CDR2 SYDVKM. Trimming shortened V by 3 bases and J by 7 bases, and 15 bases separated the two germline ends. CDR3 amino acids: CASSLGGGVGTQYF. DNA for the CDR3: TGTGCCAGCAGTTTGGGTGGAGGGGTAGGGACCCAGTACTTC.

The CDR3 is CASSLVPNNEQFF. CDR3 in DNA: TGCGCCAGCAGCTTGGTTCCAAACAATGAGCAGTTCTTC. The chain links TRBV5-1 to TRBJ2-1; D remains ambiguous. CDR3 size: 13 residues. V was clipped by 0 bases and J by 5 bases, with 6 bases between them. Germline lookup yields CDR1 SGHRS and CDR2 YFSETQ.

The CDR3 DNA reads as TGTGCCAGCAGCCACGCTATGCGGCAAGGCACCGGGGAGCTGTTTTTT. It translates to CASSHAMRQGTGELFF. The V and J genes are TRBV4-2 and TRBJ2-2; no firm D call. Germline assignment: CDR1 LGHNA and CDR2 YNFKEQ. There are 16 residues in the CDR3. Trimming stripped 3 bases from V and 4 bases from J, with 15 bases between.

The chain joins TRBV11-3 to TRBJ2-3, with 7 bases aligning to TRBD2. The CDR3 is made up of 12 amino acids. CDR1 is SGHNT, CDR2 YENEEA, per germline. Trimming cost V 5 bases and J 8 bases; bases outside gene matches: 4. CDR3 in DNA: TGTGCCAGCAGCCTCTCTAGCGGTACGCAGTATTTT. It codes for CASSLSSGTQYF.

This chain links TRBV27 with TRBJ2-5; the match to TRBD1 covers 10 bases. CDR1 is MNHEY and CDR2 is SMNVEV in the germline V gene (reference sequence). With 6 bases clipped from V and 5 bases from J, the junction kept 9 bases outside the gene matches. The CDR3 is made up of 15 amino acids. CDR3 amino acids: CASSLRDRGGETQYF. CDR3 nucleotides: TGTGCCAGCAGCCTCCGGGACAGGGGAGGGGAGACCCAGTACTTC.

The chain is built from TRBV19 and TRBJ1-1; no firm D call. The V end lost 1 base, the J end lost 0 bases, and 12 bases lay between the germline ends. Germline V lookup: CDR1 LNHDA, CDR2 SQIVND (reference sequence). This CDR3 comprises 16 residues. The CDR3 sequence is CASSIGGDLMNTEAFF. In nucleotides, the CDR3 is TGTGCCAGTAGTATAGGAGGAGACCTCATGAACACTGAAGCTTTCTTT.

The V and J genes are TRBV23-1 and TRBJ2-7; 7 bases align to TRBD1. TRBV23-1 is placed among ORFs of uncertain function. The CDR3 loop spans 13 amino acids. J lost 6 bases, V lost 2 bases, and 4 bases had no gene match. CDR3 in DNA: TGCGCCAGCAGTCAAGACAGGGTTGGCGAGCAGTACTTC. Protein product: CASSQDRVGEQYF.

V is TRBV28 and J is TRBJ2-7, with a tentative D call TRBD2 (7 bases). Trimming stripped 6 bases from V and 4 bases from J, with 16 bases between. CDR3 length equals 14 residues. The V gene's germline CDR1 is MDHEN and CDR2 SYDVKM. CDR3 DNA: TGTGCCAGCAGCCCGGGGGGAACAGGGTACGAGCAGTACTTC. It yields the protein CASSPGGTGYEQYF.

The CDR3 spells CASSLLPGVAYEQYF. CDR3 DNA: TGTGCCAGCAGTTTATTACCCGGAGTGGCCTACGAGCAGTACTTC. This chain joins TRBV28 and TRBJ2-7; D uncertain. The CDR3 totals 15 residues. The germline gives CDR1 MDHEN, CDR2 SYDVKM. Trimming removed 1 base from V and 2 bases from J, with 12 bases in between.

This clone was counted once. The chain combines TRBV19 with TRBJ2-7, with 11 bases identical to TRBD2. The V segment lost 6 bases and the J segment 3 bases; nucleotides outside the gene matches: 4. Looked up from germline, CDR1 is LNHDA and CDR2 is SQIVND (reference sequence). The CDR3 extends over 14 amino acids. CDR3 coding DNA: TGTGCCAGTAGCCCGACTAGCGGGGACTACGAGCAGTACTTC. Its translation: CASSPTSGDYEQYF.

The V gene is TRBV29-1, the J gene TRBJ2-2; D is possibly TRBD1 or TRBD2 (5 bases each). CDR3 size: 13 residues. The ends were cut back, 6 bases at V and 0 bases at J, with 8 bases in the middle. Looked up from germline, CDR1 is SQVTM and CDR2 is ANQGSEA. This CDR3 is CSVGRPNTGELFF. The CDR3 DNA sequence: TGCAGCGTGGGACGGCCGAACACCGGGGAGCTGTTTTTT.

The gene calls are TRBV5-1 and TRBJ2-3; tentative D call: TRBD2 (5 bases). Trimming removed 0 bases from V and 0 bases from J, with 11 bases in between. This CDR3 is 16 amino acids long. CDR1 is SGHRS, CDR2 YFSETQ, per germline. CDR3 sequence reads: CASSLAMVASTDTQYF. Here the CDR3 DNA reads TGCGCCAGCAGCTTGGCCATGGTAGCGAGCACAGATACGCAGTATTTT.

The chain combines TRBV15 with TRBJ1-1; D perhaps matches TRBD1 (5 bases). Trimming took off 4 bases at V and 4 bases at J, with 19 bases between the two ends. The CDR3 extends over 16 amino acids. Per the germline V gene, CDR1 is LNHNV and CDR2 is YYDKDF (reference sequence). The CDR3 sequence: CATSKAAGLGATEAFF. In DNA form, the CDR3 reads TGTGCCACCAGCAAAGCCGCGGGTCTCGGGGCCACTGAAGCTTTCTTT.

A few counts support this clone. The chain employs TRBV5-4 and TRBJ2-7; D not certain. The CDR3 is 12 residues long. Germline values: CDR1 SGHNT, CDR2 YYREEE (reference sequence). V gave up 5 bases and J gave up 2 bases, with 8 bases separating them. The CDR3 region has the DNA TGTGCCAGCAGTGGACCAGCCTACGAGCAGTACTTC. It is translated as CASSGPAYEQYF.

The CDR3 region has the DNA TGTGCCAGTAGACTTACCGGGACTAGCGTTAATGAGCAGTTCTTC. Translation gives CASRLTGTSVNEQFF. The chain recombines TRBV6-5 with TRBJ2-1; the match to TRBD2 covers 10 bases. J was trimmed by 7 bases and V by 9 bases; bases with no gene match: 12. This CDR3 has 15 residues. CDR1 is MNHEY, CDR2 SVGAGI, per germline.